This section outlines one T cell receptor (beta chain) sequence together with its context. A junction end diverges from the germline sequence, so it may reflect a read error. TCRdb re-clonotyped the PCR reads through MiXCR. The sample holds about 17,000 clones, 34% seen once. This sample is part of a study of metastatic and nonmetastatic thyroid tumors. Among the patients, none had received any treatment before thyroid surgery. This CDR3 region has 15 residues. Germline CDR1 and CDR2: MNHEY and SMNVEV (reference sequence). The clonotype was recovered from a female donor with papillary thyroid cancer or a benign thyroid nodule (not recorded which). Some clones in this sample may be carry-over from other donors' samples. The chain employs TRBV27 and TRBJ1-1; D call uncertain. Sequencing input: tumor tissue. DNA of the CDR3: TGTGCCAGCAGTTTAATCGCGAAATCGGCCACTGAAGCTATCTTT. This gives the protein CASSLIAKSATEAIF.